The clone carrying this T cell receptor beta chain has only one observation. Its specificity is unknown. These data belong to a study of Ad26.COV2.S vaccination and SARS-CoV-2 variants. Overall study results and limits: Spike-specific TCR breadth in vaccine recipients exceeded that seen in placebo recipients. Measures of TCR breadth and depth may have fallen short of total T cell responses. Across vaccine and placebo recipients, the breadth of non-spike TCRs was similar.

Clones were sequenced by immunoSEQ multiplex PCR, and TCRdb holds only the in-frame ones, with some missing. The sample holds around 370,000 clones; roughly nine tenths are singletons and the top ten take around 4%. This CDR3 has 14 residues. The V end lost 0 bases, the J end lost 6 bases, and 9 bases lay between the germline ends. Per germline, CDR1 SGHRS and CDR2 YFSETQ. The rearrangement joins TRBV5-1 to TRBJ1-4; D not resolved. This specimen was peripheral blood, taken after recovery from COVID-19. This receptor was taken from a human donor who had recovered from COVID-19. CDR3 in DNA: TGCGCCAGCAGCTTGGGGTTTAGTGATGAAAAACTGTTTTTT. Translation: CASSLGFSDEKLFF.